Listed here are 11 T cell receptor beta chains from one sample, sequenced in a study of technical replicates of blood from a few donors. Data came from immunoSEQ multiplex PCR; TCRdb stores just in-frame clones and leaves some out. The data contain roughly 87,000 clones, roughly nine tenths of them singletons. Sequencing was carried out using T cells isolated from PBMCs. These receptors originate from a human donor in good health.

The J gene is TRBJ1-1, the V gene TRBV7-3, with TRBD1 as a possible D gene (6 bases). The CDR3 is 13 amino acids. Trimming stripped 7 bases from V and 5 bases from J, with 14 bases between. CDR1 and CDR2 (germline): SGHTA, FQGTGA. CDR3 DNA sequence: TGTGCCAGCAAATTCCAGGGGAATACTGAAGCTTTCTTT. This gives the protein CASKFQGNTEAFF.

CDR3 DNA: TGTGCCAGCAGTGAAAACCCGGGACTAGCGAGTGAGCAGTACTTC. This translates into CASSENPGLASEQYF. The V call is TRBV6-1, the J call TRBJ2-7, with 10 bases identical to TRBD2. The CDR3 totals 15 residues. The V gene's germline CDR1 is MNHNS and CDR2 SASEGT. The J segment lost 7 bases and the V segment lost 2 bases, leaving 8 bases of the junction unmatched.

The V gene is TRBV25-1, the J gene TRBJ2-1, with 10 nucleotides matching TRBD2. CDR1 is MGHDK and CDR2 is SYGVNS in the germline V gene. V shed 5 bases and J 9 bases; nucleotides not matched to a gene: 4. The CDR3 is made up of 13 amino acids. This CDR3 is CASSPSGSFEQFF. The CDR3 DNA reads as TGTGCCAGCAGTCCTAGCGGGAGTTTTGAGCAGTTCTTC. The whole variable domain, filled in from reference TRBV25-1 and TRBJ2-1, reads EADIYQTPRYLVIGTGKKITLECSQTMGHDKMYWYQQDPGMELHLIHYSYGVNSTEKGDLSSESTVSRIRTEHFPLTLESARPSHTSQYLCASSPSGSFEQFFGPGTRLTVL.

This chain joins TRBV5-6 and TRBJ1-4, with D possibly TRBD1 on 6 matching bases. CDR1 is SGHDT, CDR2 YYEEEE, per germline. CDR3 length: 14 residues. The V end was cut by 5 bases, the J end by 5 bases, with 13 bases between. Written as DNA, the CDR3 is TGTGCCAGCAGATACAGGGCGCAAAATGAAAAACTGTTTTTT. This gives the protein CASRYRAQNEKLFF.

CDR3 amino acids: CASSQRLVGTGELFF. The CDR3 region has the DNA TGCGCCAGCAGCCAAAGGCTAGTAGGCACCGGGGAGCTGTTTTTT. The J gene is TRBJ2-2, the V gene TRBV4-1, with D hard to call. Germline loops: CDR1 MGHRA, CDR2 YSYEKL. V was pared by 2 bases and J by 4 bases, with 11 bases between. CDR3 length: 15 residues.

The V gene is TRBV12-5, the J gene TRBJ1-1; TRBD1 aligns across 11 bases. The germline V gene has CDR1 LGHNT and CDR2 FRNRAP. The junction had 17 bases not matched to a gene; V was cut back by 7 bases and J by 1 base. This CDR3 comprises 19 residues. The CDR3 sequence: CASVNVPSGTGGTNTEAFF. The CDR3 coding sequence is TGTGCTAGTGTTAACGTACCCTCTGGGACAGGGGGTACGAACACTGAAGCTTTCTTT.

The chain is built from TRBV6-6 and TRBJ2-7; D remains unclear. The CDR3 has 14 residues. Germline V gene lookup returns CDR1 MNHNY and CDR2 SVGAGI (reference sequence). V lost 2 bases and J lost 0, with 8 bases in between. This CDR3 is CASSYAASSYEQYF. In DNA form, the CDR3 reads TGTGCCAGCAGTTACGCAGCGAGCTCCTACGAGCAGTACTTC.

The rearrangement links TRBV7-2 to TRBJ2-7, with a possible D match to TRBD2 (6 bases). CDR1 is SGHTA, CDR2 FQGNSA, per germline. The CDR3 loop spans 16 amino acids. V gave up 0 bases and J gave up 5 bases, with 17 bases separating them. The CDR3 DNA is TGTGCCAGCAGCTTAGCGCTCCCGGGAGTGGGGAACGAGCAGTACTTC. Translating it yields CASSLALPGVGNEQYF.

The chain uses TRBV28 and TRBJ2-1, with 10 bases aligning to TRBD2. The CDR3 totals 17 residues. The junction had 11 bases not matched to a gene; V was cut back by 5 bases and J by 4 bases. The germline gives CDR1 MDHEN, CDR2 SYDVKM. The CDR3 DNA sequence: TGTGCCAGCAGTGAAAAGGGACTAGCGCGCCGTTACAATGAGCAGTTCTTC. This gives the protein CASSEKGLARRYNEQFF.

This clone showed up just once. This sequence joins TRBV9 and TRBJ2-1, with 10 bases fitting TRBD2. CDR1 is SGDLS and CDR2 is YYNGEE in the germline V gene. The V and J ends lost 0 bases and 6 bases, in that order; junction bases with no gene match: 3. The length of the CDR3 is 15 residues. This chain's CDR3 is CASSVALAGGNEQFF. The CDR3 coding sequence is TGTGCCAGCAGCGTAGCATTAGCGGGAGGCAATGAGCAGTTCTTC. The variable domain in full, completed from reference TRBV9 and TRBJ2-1, reads DSGVTQTPKHLITATGQRVTLRCSPRSGDLSVYWYQQSLDQGLQFLIQYYNGEERAKGNILERFSAQQFPDLHSELNLSSLELGDSALYFCASSVALAGGNEQFFGPGTRLTVL.

The chain recombines TRBV15 with TRBJ2-5; TRBD2 agrees at 9 bases. With 3 bases clipped from V and 7 bases from J, the junction kept 15 bases outside the gene matches. Germline V gives CDR1 LNHNV, CDR2 YYDKDF (reference sequence). The CDR3 runs 17 residues. CDR3 protein: CATSSSGTSSREGTQYF. Written as DNA, the CDR3 is TGTGCCACCAGCAGTTCCGGGACTAGCTCACGAGAAGGGACCCAGTACTTC.